The rows below give T cell receptor beta chains drawn from one sample of a study of T cells in Graves' hyperthyroidism and ophthalmopathy. Using its own MiXCR run on the multiplex PCR reads, TCRdb lists one record per CDR3 protein. Of fewer than 300,000 distinct CDR3 sequences detected, 20% to 30% appear once; the ten largest clones hold over 25%. The specimen sequenced was blood. Every receptor here comes from a middle-aged man with Graves' hyperthyroidism that later progressed to Graves' ophthalmopathy. Both conserved end residues are trimmed from each CDR3. Fields, in order: V gene, J gene, D gene, CDR3 protein. A D gene is named only where the DNA matches it firmly.

TRBV5-1	TRBJ2-5	NA	ASSFSAPPLETQY
TRBV4-1	TRBJ1-2	NA	ASSRGQRINYGYT
TRBV27	TRBJ2-7	NA	ASRPSPSYEQY
TRBV2	TRBJ2-7	NA	ASTQPSGEQY
TRBV27	TRBJ1-1	NA	ASSSILTWGNTEAF
TRBV10-2	TRBJ2-7	TRBD2	ASRHTSGSRDEQY
TRBV6-1	TRBJ2-5	NA	ASSRDLLFEETQY
TRBV7-9	TRBJ1-1	TRBD1	ASSTWDRENTEAF
TRBV6-2/TRBV6-3	TRBJ2-7	NA	ASSYSIGRANEQY
TRBV6-1	TRBJ1-2	TRBD1	ASSPYHRGGIFYGYT
TRBV6-5	TRBJ1-2	NA	ASSPPLGDGYT
TRBV12-3/TRBV12-4	TRBJ1-2	NA	ASSLHRGYGYT
TRBV5-1	TRBJ1-1	NA	ASSLGRPLMNTEAF
TRBV28	TRBJ2-7	NA	ASRPAGTPVGQY
TRBV5-1	TRBJ1-2	TRBD1	ASSSTGDRDYGYT
TRBV28	TRBJ1-1	NA	ASQDPGTENTEAF